This TCR beta chain derives from a study of OX40 agonist ivuxolimab in advanced cancers. On the study more broadly: Partial responses were achieved by three patients, one with hepatocellular carcinoma and two with cutaneous melanoma.

The study sampled blood at baseline, cycle 4 day 1, and cycle 7 day 1. Germline CDR1 reads SQVTM; CDR2 reads ANQGSEA. V lost 7 bases, J lost 8 bases, and 18 bases lay in between. The CDR3 totals 13 residues. The method was immunoSEQ multiplex PCR; TCRdb's version includes in-frame clones alone and lacks a portion of them. Here the sample spans about 79,000 clones, over 75% being singletons. The material sequenced was CD4+ or CD8+ T cells sorted from blood, taken in a trial of the OX40 agonist ivuxolimab. This chain uses TRBV29-1 with TRBJ2-1; D is possibly TRBD1 (5 bases). The receptor comes from an adult with an advanced solid tumor such as melanoma, head and neck, liver or kidney cancer. CDR3 amino acids: CSAEGRTTDEQFF. The CDR3 nucleotides read TGCAGCGCCGAAGGCCGGACAACCGATGAGCAGTTCTTC.